The 20 T cell receptor beta chains below come from one sample, sequenced in a study of T cell responses to AZD1222 COVID-19 vaccine. Method: immunoSEQ multiplex PCR; TCRdb's copy keeps in-frame clones and lacks some. The sample shows roughly 87,000 clones, over 75% of them seen only once. Sequences were derived from peripheral blood, sampled 28 days after the second AZD1222 dose. Every receptor here comes from an adult who received the AZD1222 COVID-19 vaccine.

The chain carries TRBV7-9 and TRBJ1-4, with 9 bases fitting TRBD1. CDR1 and CDR2 (germline): SEHNR, FQNEAQ (reference sequence). The CDR3 sequence is 15 residues long. Losses at the gene ends were 5 bases for V and 5 bases for J; bases not matched to a gene: 6. This CDR3 reads CASSQDRGRNEKLFF. CDR3 coding DNA: TGTGCCAGCAGCCAGGACAGGGGAAGAAATGAAAAACTGTTTTTT.

The chain joins TRBV6-1 to TRBJ2-7; D is uncertain. The CDR3 has 16 residues. Germline CDR1 reads MNHNS; CDR2 reads SASEGT. V was shortened by 4 bases and J by 3 bases, with 19 bases between the two germline ends. The CDR3 sequence: CASSGRARLIYYEQYF. The CDR3 DNA reads TGTGCCAGCAGTGGAAGGGCTAGATTAATTTACTACGAGCAGTACTTC.

The chain has TRBV25-1 and TRBJ2-5; TRBD1 is a possible D gene (5 bases). The V gene's germline CDR1 is MGHDK and CDR2 SYGVNS. V was pared by 1 base and J by 2 bases, with 8 bases between. The length of the CDR3 is 14 residues. The CDR3 protein is CASSELSGQETQYF. The CDR3 DNA reads as TGTGCCAGCAGTGAATTGTCAGGGCAAGAGACCCAGTACTTC.

With respect to this clone: This specimen includes other DNA sequences encoding the same CDR3. This chain connects TRBV6-5 to TRBJ1-1; D is uncertain. V was clipped by 2 bases and J by 5 bases, with 9 bases between them. The CDR3 loop spans 13 amino acids. Germline V gives CDR1 MNHEY, CDR2 SVGAGI. As DNA, the CDR3 is TGTGCCAGCAGTTACACCCGCGGGACTGAAGCTTTCTTT. Translating gives CASSYTRGTEAFF.

The chain has TRBV5-1 and TRBJ1-2; 7 nucleotides line up with TRBD1. Germline CDR1 SGHRS, CDR2 YFSETQ. The ends lost 0 bases at V and 4 bases at J; junction bases unmatched: 3. The CDR3 loop spans 14 amino acids. The CDR3, as DNA: TGCGCCAGCAGCTTGGGACAGGGCGGCTATGGCTACACCTTC. Residues: CASSLGQGGYGYTF.

V usage is TRBV28 and J usage is TRBJ1-1; D is unclear. Germline CDR1 and CDR2: MDHEN and SYDVKM. The ends were cut back, 1 base at V and 0 bases at J, with 12 bases in the middle. The CDR3 length is 16 residues. DNA of the CDR3: TGTGCCAGCAGTTTATTGGGTACAGCAATGAACACTGAAGCTTTCTTT. Residues: CASSLLGTAMNTEAFF.

This clone was seen just once. Here the CDR3 DNA reads TGTGCCAGTAGCCACAATGACAGGGGAAGGAACTATGGCTACACCTTC. It codes for CASSHNDRGRNYGYTF. The chain links TRBV19 to TRBJ1-2; 8 nucleotides align to TRBD1. Germline loops: CDR1 LNHDA, CDR2 SQIVND (reference sequence). V dropped 6 bases and J dropped 2; count of bases not matched to a gene: 11. The CDR3 is made up of 16 amino acids.

The J gene is TRBJ2-5, the V gene TRBV18; possible D gene TRBD2, 6 bases. The CDR3 covers 13 residues. Germline-derived CDR1 and CDR2 are KGHSH and LQKENI. V gave up 5 bases and J gave up 1 base, with 8 bases separating them. The CDR3 reads CASSALAQETQYF. CDR3 DNA: TGTGCCAGCTCAGCACTAGCCCAAGAGACCCAGTACTTC.

This clone appeared a few times. The CDR3 bases are TGTGCCTGGAGTGGCGGGGGACGTACGAAAGGTGGCTACACCTTC. Its translation: CAWSGGGRTKGGYTF. The V gene is TRBV30, the J gene TRBJ1-2, with D possibly TRBD1 on 5 matching bases. This CDR3 has 15 residues. Trimming left V 1 base short and J 7 bases short, with 19 bases between. Germline lookup yields CDR1 GTSNPN and CDR2 SVGIG (reference sequence).

The J gene is TRBJ2-1, the V gene TRBV11-3; D may be TRBD1 (6 bases). Germline values: CDR1 SGHNT, CDR2 YENEEA. This CDR3 spans 13 amino acids. Trimming removed 8 bases from V and 4 bases from J, with 12 bases in between. CDR3 residues: CASATGGYNEQFF. The CDR3, as DNA: TGTGCCAGCGCGACAGGAGGATACAATGAGCAGTTCTTC.

The table lists this clone with a count of one. V is TRBV12-3 or TRBV12-4 and J is TRBJ1-1; no clear D. Trimming pared 2 bases from V and 8 bases from J, leaving 9 bases between. The CDR3 runs 12 residues. The DNA of the CDR3 is TGTGCCAGCAGTTTAAGTAAGCGGGAAGCTTTCTTT. Its protein product is CASSLSKREAFF.

This sequence joins TRBV14 and TRBJ1-4, with TRBD1 identical over 8 bases. The CDR3 contains 18 residues. Germline-derived CDR1 and CDR2 are SGHDN and FVKESK. V was clipped by 2 bases and J by 3 bases; unmatched bases: 11. The CDR3 is CASSQWMRQGTPNEKLFF. The CDR3 DNA sequence: TGTGCCAGCAGCCAATGGATGAGACAGGGGACACCTAATGAAAAACTGTTTTTT. The full variable domain, with the rest looked up from reference TRBV14 and TRBJ1-4, is EAGVTQFPSHSVIEKGQTVTLRCDPISGHDNLYWYRRVMGKEIKFLLHFVKESKQDESGMPNNRFLAERTGGTYSTLKVQPAELEDSGVYFCASSQWMRQGTPNEKLFFGSGTQLSVL.

The chain combines TRBV6-5 with TRBJ1-3, with D hard to call. V lost 6 bases to trimming and J lost 1 base, with 13 bases between them. The CDR3 has 15 residues. Per the germline V gene, CDR1 is MNHEY and CDR2 is SVGAGI. The DNA for the CDR3 is TGTGCCAGCAGGACTCTCCCAGCATCTGGAAACACCATATATTTT. It is translated as CASRTLPASGNTIYF.

The V and J genes are TRBV11-3 and TRBJ1-6; D remains ambiguous. The CDR3 extends over 14 amino acids. Germline-derived CDR1 and CDR2 are SGHNT and YENEEA. V shed 2 bases and J shed 6 bases, with 8 bases lying between them. This chain's CDR3 is CASSLRGSNSPLHF. CDR3 nucleotide sequence: TGTGCCAGCAGCTTACGCGGTTCTAATTCACCCCTCCACTTT. Full variable domain (remainder filled in from reference TRBV11-3 and TRBJ1-6): EAGVVQSPRYKIIEKKQPVAFWCNPISGHNTLYWYLQNLGQGPELLIRYENEEAVDDSQLPKDRFSAERLKGVDSTLKIQPAELGDSAVYLCASSLRGSNSPLHFGNGTRLTVT.

The CDR3 bases are TGTGCCTGGGAAAGGACCAAGAACACTGAAGCTTTCTTT. It specifies CAWERTKNTEAFF. The V and J genes are TRBV30 and TRBJ1-1; unclear D gene. Per the germline V gene, CDR1 is GTSNPN and CDR2 is SVGIG (reference sequence). V was trimmed by 5 bases and J by 1 base, leaving 11 bases between them. CDR3 length equals 13 residues.

The chain combines TRBV6-5 with TRBJ1-1; the D gene is possibly TRBD1 (5 bases). This CDR3 is built from 14 residues. Trimming removed 5 bases at V and 5 bases at J, with 15 bases between. Germline loops: CDR1 MNHEY, CDR2 SVGAGI. CDR3 sequence reads: CASSPRQILTEAFF. DNA of the CDR3: TGTGCCAGCAGTCCCCGACAGATCTTAACTGAAGCTTTCTTT.

The rearrangement joins TRBV2 to TRBJ1-4, with 9 bases lining up with TRBD1. The germline V gene encodes CDR1 SNHLY and CDR2 FYNNEI. With 6 bases clipped from V and 5 bases from J, the junction kept 7 bases outside the gene matches. This CDR3 is 15 amino acids long. The CDR3 loop reads CASSGQGLGNEKLFF. DNA for the CDR3: TGTGCCAGCAGCGGACAGGGGCTGGGAAATGAAAAACTGTTTTTT.

This clone was detected once. This CDR3 is CASNMEWNTEAFF. CDR3 nucleotide sequence: TGTGCCAGCAACATGGAATGGAACACTGAAGCTTTCTTT. The rearrangement uses TRBV2 and TRBJ1-1, with no clear D. V was cut by 7 bases and J by 1 base, with 10 bases left in between. Germline CDR1 reads SNHLY; CDR2 reads FYNNEI. CDR3 size: 13 residues.

The chain carries TRBV7-8 and TRBJ2-1; TRBD2 matches 7 bases. CDR1 and CDR2 from the germline V gene are SGHVS and FQNEAQ. This CDR3 has 15 residues. The V gene end was trimmed by 6 bases and the J gene end by 8 bases; junction bases not matched to a gene: 13. CDR3 loop: CASSHGAGSGYEQFF. The CDR3 DNA sequence: TGTGCCAGCAGTCATGGAGCGGGAAGCGGCTATGAGCAGTTCTTC.

The chain combines TRBV5-1 with TRBJ2-2; maybe TRBD1 (6 bases). Germline V gene sequence: CDR1 SGHRS, CDR2 YFSETQ. The CDR3 consists of 17 residues. Trimming stripped 2 bases from V and 5 bases from J, with 19 bases between. The CDR3 sequence: CASSLTTGSVGTGELFF. For the CDR3, the DNA is TGCGCCAGCAGCTTAACGACAGGATCCGTGGGAACCGGGGAGCTGTTTTTT. The full variable domain, with the rest looked up from reference TRBV5-1 and TRBJ2-2, is KAGVTQTPRYLIKTRGQQVTLSCSPISGHRSVSWYQQTPGQGLQFLFEYFSETQRNKGNFPGRFSGRQFSNSRSEMNVSTLELGDSALYLCASSLTTGSVGTGELFFGEGSRLTVL.